This entry describes one T cell receptor beta chain. Its antigen target is currently unknown. Per-base quality was not reported, and no clone a single base away is much larger than it. Repertoire analyses used fewer than ten healthy control donors as the comparison group. Before genomic DNA extraction, CD8+ T cells lacking CD4 were purified from blood. The CDR3 sequence holds 15 residues, the cysteine and phenylalanine included. Here the CDR3 DNA is all that survives: 45 bases in frame from base 1. V and J are trimmed by 4 bases and 3 bases, and the gene matches miss 5 bases of the junction. The germline V gene provides CDR1 MGHRA and CDR2 YSYEKL. The data are from a study of regulatory and conventional T cells in RAG deficiency (dated by TCRdb to about 2017). For the wider study: High-throughput TCR beta sequencing was used to compare the repertoire diversity and composition of Treg, conventional CD4+ and CD8+ T cells between RAG-deficient patients and healthy controls. Study-wide findings and limitations: Shorter CDR3 lengths were found in all patient T-cell subsets, and >75% Treg-Tconv repertoire overlap at nucleotide and amino acid level was observed in Omenn syndrome patients. Compared with controls, Omenn syndrome and CID/AS patients had approximately 100-fold fewer unique TCR beta sequences in Treg cells, whereas the reduction in the other subsets was 7.5 to 10-fold. Rather than being bona fide Treg cells, the sorted CD25-high CD127-low cells in Omenn syndrome patients may represent peripherally activated cells. Some T-cell subset analyses were not done for some subjects. Compared with control T-cell subpopulations, RAG-deficient patients had much lower Shannon entropy and higher Simpson indices.

The library was made by the immunoSEQ multiplex PCR assay. Genomic DNA from the sorted T-cell subsets was used to amplify rearranged TCR beta chain products, which were then sequenced. In the authors' own workflow: Shannon entropy and Simpson indices were used to measure how diverse the repertoire of productive TCR beta rearrangements was. To gauge clonal expansion, the frequencies of the 100 most abundant productive TCR beta clonotypes among total reads were added together. A self-reactivity index based on amino acid usage at CDR3beta positions 6 and 7 was applied to the TRB repertoires. Two-way ANOVA was used for repertoire analyses, while Student t or Mann-Whitney tests were used for flow cytometric analyses. TCRdb retrieved this table from immuneACCESS and kept in-frame rearrangements only. Not all clones are present; in checked studies, unresolved V genes account for under half, and no reason is known for the remainder. The V and J calls and clone size are taken from that table; D and trimming were inferred from the DNA. The sample table lists about 8,500 clones, more than 75% of them with a count of one. The top ten clonotypes cover 30% to 40% of the sample.

The same data also went into a second study, on regulatory T cells. The second study, in turn, reports: The multiplex PCR relied on 52 forward TRBV primers and 13 reverse TRBJ primers, and amplification bias was corrected through assay-based and computational methods. Repertoires from patients had restricted unique TRB V-J pairs and skewed V and J gene usage, with the strongest effect in regulatory T cells. The study compared T-cell receptor beta repertoires of sorted regulatory, conventional CD4+ and CD8+ T cells in CD3G-deficient patients with those in healthy controls. Ficoll density separation was used to isolate peripheral blood mononuclear cells. CD3+ CD8+ CD4- T cells were isolated on a FACSAria cell sorter. Rearranged TRB loci were amplified from genomic DNA by multiplex PCR within the immunoSEQ assay. TRB amplicons were sequenced on an Illumina HiSeq platform. Custom algorithms error-filtered the raw sequences and aligned the raw sequences to reference gene sequences, after which the immunoSEQ online tools were used for analysis. Frequencies of productive and nonproductive TRB rearrangements were evaluated among both unique and total sequences. Prism software was used to run t tests, Mann-Whitney tests or two-way ANOVA for comparisons between groups.

This clonotype was sampled from a human donor in good health. Sequenced: CD8+ T cells sorted from blood. The rearranged chain carries TRBV4-1 and TRBJ2-2, and 7 junction bases match TRBD2. The CDR3 reads CASSPRDYDTGELFF. The nucleotide sequence reads as follows: TGCGCCAGCAGCCCCCGGGACTACGACACCGGGGAGCTGTTTTTT.